A selection of T cell receptor beta chains follows, all from one sample in a study of beta chain features in type 1 diabetes. Sequenced by immunoSEQ multiplex PCR; TCRdb stores in-frame clones only, minus some. Of 300,000 to 400,000 clones listed, roughly 8% are singletons. Sequenced: central memory CD4+ T cells from blood. These receptor sequences come from a young woman in good health. The CDR3 runs from the conserved cysteine through the conserved F or W. The order of the fields is V gene, J gene, clone size, D gene, CDR3 DNA, CDR3 protein. The D gene is left open where the match is weak. Size is omitted from some rows. Given values are once, few, many or a class for expanded clones.

v_call: TRBV28
j_call: TRBJ1-1
clone_size: few
d_call: .
cdr3_nt: TGTGCCAGCATTATTGGGGTGAACACTGAAGCTTTCTTT
cdr3_aa: CASIIGVNTEAFF

v_call: TRBV28
j_call: TRBJ2-5
clone_size: few
d_call: TRBD2
cdr3_nt: TGTGCCAGCAGTAGCACCCGGCGGGGGGCTTCGGAGACCCAGTACTTC
cdr3_aa: CASSSTRRGASETQYF

v_call: TRBV9
j_call: TRBJ1-2
clone_size: few
d_call: .
cdr3_nt: TGTGCCAGCAGCGTAAGCCCTGATACAGGGTTTGATGGCTACACCTTC
cdr3_aa: CASSVSPDTGFDGYTF

v_call: TRBV10-3
j_call: TRBJ2-1
clone_size: many
d_call: TRBD2
cdr3_nt: TGTGCCATCAGTGAGTCAAAGTGGGAGGGCCGGGATGAGCAGTTCTTC
cdr3_aa: CAISESKWEGRDEQFF

v_call: TRBV19
j_call: TRBJ2-7
clone_size: few
d_call: .
cdr3_nt: TGTGCCAGTAGTATATCGTTATCGGACCAAGGCTCCTACGAGCAGTACTTC
cdr3_aa: CASSISLSDQGSYEQYF

v_call: TRBV18
j_call: TRBJ2-3
clone_size: .
d_call: TRBD2
cdr3_nt: TGTGCCAGCTCCTTAGCGGGAGGTACAGATACGCAGTATTTT
cdr3_aa: CASSLAGGTDTQYF

v_call: TRBV18
j_call: TRBJ2-7
clone_size: many
d_call: .
cdr3_nt: TGTGCCAGCTCACACCCCGGGACCCCCAGGGGCGAGCAGTACTTC
cdr3_aa: CASSHPGTPRGEQYF

v_call: TRBV7-9
j_call: TRBJ1-1
clone_size: .
d_call: .
cdr3_nt: TGTGCCAGCAGCTTAGAGGTGGGGTCTGAAGCTTTCTTT
cdr3_aa: CASSLEVGSEAFF

v_call: TRBV7-9
j_call: TRBJ2-5
clone_size: .
d_call: TRBD2
cdr3_nt: TGTGCCAGCAGCACCCTGCCGGGACTAGCGGAAGAGACCCAGTACTTC
cdr3_aa: CASSTLPGLAEETQYF

v_call: TRBV7-2
j_call: TRBJ2-7
clone_size: .
d_call: .
cdr3_nt: TGTGCCAGCAGCTTTTCCGGGGCGACAGCCTACGAGCAGTACTTC
cdr3_aa: CASSFSGATAYEQYF

v_call: TRBV18
j_call: TRBJ1-1
clone_size: many
d_call: .
cdr3_nt: TGTGCCAGCTCACCGGGACGGAACACTGAAGCTTTCTTT
cdr3_aa: CASSPGRNTEAFF

v_call: TRBV5-6
j_call: TRBJ1-3
clone_size: .
d_call: TRBD1
cdr3_nt: TGTGCCAGCAGCTCAACAGGGGCCTCTGGAAACACCATATATTTT
cdr3_aa: CASSSTGASGNTIYF

v_call: TRBV9
j_call: TRBJ2-5
clone_size: .
d_call: .
cdr3_nt: TGTGCCAGCAGCGTAACGGGGAAAGAGACCCAGTACTTC
cdr3_aa: CASSVTGKETQYF

v_call: TRBV4-2
j_call: TRBJ2-1
clone_size: .
d_call: .
cdr3_nt: TGTGCCAGCAGCCAAGCCTTAACTAGTCAGGGGCACAATGAGCAGTTCTTC
cdr3_aa: CASSQALTSQGHNEQFF

v_call: TRBV12-5
j_call: TRBJ2-2
clone_size: few
d_call: TRBD2
cdr3_nt: TGTGCTAGTGGGACTAGCGGGAGCACCGGGGAGCTGTTTTTT
cdr3_aa: CASGTSGSTGELFF

v_call: TRBV7-6
j_call: TRBJ2-7
clone_size: few
d_call: TRBD2
cdr3_nt: TGTGCCAGCAGCCCTAGGCTAGCGGGAGGTCGGTACGAGCAGTACTTC
cdr3_aa: CASSPRLAGGRYEQYF

v_call: TRBV11-1
j_call: TRBJ2-5
clone_size: many
d_call: .
cdr3_nt: TGTGCCAGCAGCTTATCAAGCACTCCGGGGCAAGAGACCCAGTACTTC
cdr3_aa: CASSLSSTPGQETQYF

v_call: TRBV7-9
j_call: TRBJ1-1
clone_size: .
d_call: .
cdr3_nt: TGTGCCAGCAGCTTACGCCGCGGGTTGAACACTGAAGCTTTCTTT
cdr3_aa: CASSLRRGLNTEAFF

v_call: TRBV15
j_call: TRBJ2-3
clone_size: .
d_call: .
cdr3_nt: TGTGCCACCAGCAGAGGAGGCGGGGCCCCAAACACAGATACGCAGTATTTT
cdr3_aa: CATSRGGGAPNTDTQYF

v_call: TRBV7-9
j_call: TRBJ2-5
clone_size: few
d_call: .
cdr3_nt: TGTGCCAGCAGCTTACAGGGCGGCTTCGAGACCCAGTACTTC
cdr3_aa: CASSLQGGFETQYF

v_call: TRBV28
j_call: TRBJ1-1
clone_size: few
d_call: .
cdr3_nt: TGTGCCAGCAGTTTAGGGGGACGCAAAACTGAAGCTTTCTTT
cdr3_aa: CASSLGGRKTEAFF

v_call: TRBV19
j_call: TRBJ2-7
clone_size: .
d_call: TRBD1
cdr3_nt: TGTGCCAGTAGTATTGGACAGGGGCGGTCCGAGCAGTACTTC
cdr3_aa: CASSIGQGRSEQYF

v_call: TRBV5-5
j_call: TRBJ2-5
clone_size: .
d_call: .
cdr3_nt: TGTGCCAGCAGCTTGGTTCCGATCCAAGAGACCCAGTACTTC
cdr3_aa: CASSLVPIQETQYF

v_call: TRBV4-3
j_call: TRBJ2-7
clone_size: .
d_call: TRBD2
cdr3_nt: TGCGCCAGCAGCCAAGAGACAGGGACTAGCTTATCTTTTTACGAGCAGTACTTC
cdr3_aa: CASSQETGTSLSFYEQYF

v_call: TRBV2
j_call: TRBJ2-5
clone_size: many
d_call: TRBD1
cdr3_nt: TGTGCCAGCAGGCTGGGACAGGGGGGAGAGACCCAGTACTTC
cdr3_aa: CASRLGQGGETQYF